A single sample is the source of the 5 T cell receptor beta chains below, sequenced in a study of beta chain features in type 1 diabetes. Study observations and caveats: Shortening that was moderate but significant affected the TCRB CDR3s of Type 1 diabetes patients in all four CD4+ subsets.

The antigens these receptors bind are not known. Reverse transcribing all isolated RNA meant expressed TCRB transcripts were sequenced. TCRdb's table, derived via immunoSEQ multiplex PCR, lists solely in-frame clones and lacks some. The sample consists of roughly 100,000 clones, 28% of them appearing once. Sequencing was performed on central memory CD4+ T cells from blood. The receptors here all came from a woman between 18 and 29 years old with type 1 diabetes.

The chain employs TRBV21-1 and TRBJ1-2. TRBV21-1 is described as a pseudogene. The CDR3 consists of 15 residues. The CDR3 DNA reads TGTGCCAGCAGCCGGCAACGATCTAGAGGCTATGGCTACACCTTC. Protein product: CASSRQRSRGYGYTF.

The rearrangement joins TRBV6-6 to TRBJ2-5; TRBD1 agrees at 8 bases. The CDR3 has 15 residues. V lost 6 bases to trimming and J lost 4 bases; unmatched junction nucleotides: 10. Germline V CDR1 and CDR2: MNHNY, SVGAGI (reference sequence). Written as DNA, the CDR3 is TGTGCCAGCAGAAAAGGGCTGACAGGGGCAGAGACCCAGTACTTC. Protein sequence: CASRKGLTGAETQYF.

The chain carries TRBV6-5 and TRBJ2-1; possible D gene TRBD1, 5 bases. The ends were cut back, 2 bases at V and 5 bases at J, with 13 bases in the middle. Germline CDR1 is MNHEY and CDR2 is SVGAGI. The CDR3 consists of 15 residues. The CDR3 coding sequence is TGTGCCAGCAGTTACGAGATGTGGGGCCACAATGAGCAGTTCTTC. Amino acids: CASSYEMWGHNEQFF.

The CDR3 DNA reads TGTGCCAGCAGCTTACAGGCCACTTTGGGTCAGGAGACCCAGTACTTC. Translating gives CASSLQATLGQETQYF. V usage is TRBV11-2 and J usage is TRBJ2-5; D is unresolved. This CDR3 is 16 amino acids long. Deletions cut 2 bases from V and 5 bases from J, with 18 bases between. Germline CDR1 and CDR2: SGHAT and FQNNGV.

This chain connects TRBV27 to TRBJ2-7, with D tentatively TRBD2 (6 bases). This CDR3 comprises 15 residues. V dropped 2 bases and J dropped 3 bases, with 14 bases sitting between them. Germline CDR1 is MNHEY and CDR2 is SMNVEV (reference sequence). CDR3 loop: CASSLNREPVYEQYF. The CDR3, as DNA: TGTGCCAGCAGTTTAAACCGGGAGCCAGTCTACGAGCAGTACTTC.